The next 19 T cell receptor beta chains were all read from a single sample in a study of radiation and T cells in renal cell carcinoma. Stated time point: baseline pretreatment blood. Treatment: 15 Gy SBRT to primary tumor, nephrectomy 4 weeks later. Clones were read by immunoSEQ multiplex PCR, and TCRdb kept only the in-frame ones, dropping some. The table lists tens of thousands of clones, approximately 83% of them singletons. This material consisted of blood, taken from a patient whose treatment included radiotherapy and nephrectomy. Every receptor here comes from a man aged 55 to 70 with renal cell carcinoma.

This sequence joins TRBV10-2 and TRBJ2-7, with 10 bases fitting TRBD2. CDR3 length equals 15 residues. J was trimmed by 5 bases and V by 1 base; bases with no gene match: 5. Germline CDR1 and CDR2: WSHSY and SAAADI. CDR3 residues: CASSEYLAGEDEQYF. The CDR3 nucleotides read TGCGCCAGCAGTGAGTATCTAGCGGGAGAGGACGAGCAGTACTTC.

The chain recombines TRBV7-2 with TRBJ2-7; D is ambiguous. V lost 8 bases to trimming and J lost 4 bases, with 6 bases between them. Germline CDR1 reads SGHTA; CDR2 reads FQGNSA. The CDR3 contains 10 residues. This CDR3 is CASGEYEQYF. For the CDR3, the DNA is TGTGCCAGCGGAGAGTACGAGCAGTACTTC. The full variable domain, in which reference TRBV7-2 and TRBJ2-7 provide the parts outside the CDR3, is GAGVSQSPSNKVTEKGKDVELRCDPISGHTALYWYRQSLGQGLEFLIYFQGNSAPDKSGLPSDRFSAERTGGSVSTLTIQRTQQEDSAVYLCASGEYEQYFGPGTRLTVT.

The CDR3 bases are TGTGCCAGTAGTATTTCGCAGGGGCTCTATGGCTACACCTTC. Protein product: CASSISQGLYGYTF. This chain links TRBV19 with TRBJ1-2, with D maybe TRBD1 (6 bases). Germline V gives CDR1 LNHDA, CDR2 SQIVND (reference sequence). V lost 3 bases to trimming and J lost 4 bases, with 12 bases between them. This CDR3 region has 14 residues.

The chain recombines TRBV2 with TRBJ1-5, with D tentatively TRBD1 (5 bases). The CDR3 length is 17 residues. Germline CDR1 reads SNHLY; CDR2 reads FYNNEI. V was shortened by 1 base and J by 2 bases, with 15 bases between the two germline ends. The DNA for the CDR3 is TGTGCCAGCAGTGAAGGTGCGGGGGGGGGAGGCAATCAGCCCCAGCATTTT. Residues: CASSEGAGGGGNQPQHF.

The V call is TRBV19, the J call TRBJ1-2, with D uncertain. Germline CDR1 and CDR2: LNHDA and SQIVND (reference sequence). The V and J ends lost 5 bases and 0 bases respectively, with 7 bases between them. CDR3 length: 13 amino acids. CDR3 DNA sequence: TGTGCCAGTAGTGAGAGGGCTAACTATGGCTACACCTTC. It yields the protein CASSERANYGYTF. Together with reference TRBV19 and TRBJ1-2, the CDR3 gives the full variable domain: DGGITQSPKYLFRKEGQNVTLSCEQNLNHDAMYWYRQDPGQGLRLIYYSQIVNDFQKGDIAEGYSVSREKKESFPLTVTSAQKNPTAFYLCASSERANYGYTFGSGTRLTVV.

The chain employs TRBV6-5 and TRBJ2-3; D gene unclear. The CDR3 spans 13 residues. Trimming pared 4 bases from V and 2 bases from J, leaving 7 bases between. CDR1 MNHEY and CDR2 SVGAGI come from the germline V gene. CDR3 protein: CASSFAATDTQYF. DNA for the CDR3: TGTGCCAGCAGTTTCGCAGCCACAGATACGCAGTATTTT.

The CDR3 loop is CASSILYRRDSGNTIYF. CDR3 sequence (DNA): TGTGCCAGTAGTATTTTATACAGGAGGGACTCTGGAAACACCATATATTTT. The chain uses TRBV19 and TRBJ1-3; possible D gene TRBD1, 5 bases. The germline CDR1 and CDR2 sequences are LNHDA and SQIVND (reference sequence). The CDR3 sequence is 17 residues long. Deletions cut 3 bases from V and 0 bases from J, with 15 bases between.

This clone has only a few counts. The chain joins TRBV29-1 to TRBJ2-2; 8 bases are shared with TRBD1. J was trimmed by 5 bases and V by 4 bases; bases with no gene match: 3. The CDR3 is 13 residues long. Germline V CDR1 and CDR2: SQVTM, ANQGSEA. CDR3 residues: CSVGNRGTGELFF. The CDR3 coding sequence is TGCAGCGTTGGGAACAGGGGGACCGGGGAGCTGTTTTTT.

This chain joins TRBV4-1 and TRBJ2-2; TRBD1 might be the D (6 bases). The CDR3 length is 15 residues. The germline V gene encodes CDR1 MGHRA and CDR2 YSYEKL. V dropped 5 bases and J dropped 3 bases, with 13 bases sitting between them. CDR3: CASSWQGPDTGELFF. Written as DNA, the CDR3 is TGCGCCAGCAGCTGGCAGGGGCCCGACACCGGGGAGCTGTTTTTT.

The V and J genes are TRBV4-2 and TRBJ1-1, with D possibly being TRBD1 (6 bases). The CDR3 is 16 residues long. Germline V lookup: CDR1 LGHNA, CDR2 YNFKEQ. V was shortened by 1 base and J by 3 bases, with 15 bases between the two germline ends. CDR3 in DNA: TGTGCCAGCAGCCAAGCTGTCCGGGGGCGGGACACTGAAGCTTTCTTT. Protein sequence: CASSQAVRGRDTEAFF.

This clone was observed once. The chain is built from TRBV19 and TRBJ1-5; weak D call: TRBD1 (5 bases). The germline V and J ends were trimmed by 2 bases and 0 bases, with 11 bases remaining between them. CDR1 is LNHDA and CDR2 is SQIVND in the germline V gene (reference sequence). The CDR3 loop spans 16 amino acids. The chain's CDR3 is CASSIRGSNSNQPQHF. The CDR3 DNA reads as TGTGCCAGTAGTATACGGGGGAGTAATAGCAATCAGCCCCAGCATTTT.

CDR3: CSVEDPYRPGGEQYF. The CDR3 bases are TGCAGCGTTGAAGATCCCTACAGACCGGGGGGCGAGCAGTACTTC. The chain recombines TRBV29-1 with TRBJ2-7, with 7 bases identical to TRBD2. V trimming: 0 bases; J trimming: 6 bases; junction bases outside the gene matches: 11. Per germline, CDR1 SQVTM and CDR2 ANQGSEA. This CDR3 spans 15 amino acids.

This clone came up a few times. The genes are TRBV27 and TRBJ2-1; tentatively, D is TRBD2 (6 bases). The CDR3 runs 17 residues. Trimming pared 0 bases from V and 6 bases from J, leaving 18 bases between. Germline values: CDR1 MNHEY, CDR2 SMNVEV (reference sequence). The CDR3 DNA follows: TGTGCCAGCAGTTTATCGGGGGGTAAAAACGGGGGCAATGAGCAGTTCTTC. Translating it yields CASSLSGGKNGGNEQFF.

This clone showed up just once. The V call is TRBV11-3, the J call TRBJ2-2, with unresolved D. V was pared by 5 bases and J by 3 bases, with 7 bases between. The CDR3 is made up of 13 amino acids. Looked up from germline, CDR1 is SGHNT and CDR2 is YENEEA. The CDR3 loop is CASSRDHTGELFF. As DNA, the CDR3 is TGTGCCAGCAGCCGAGACCACACCGGGGAGCTGTTTTTT. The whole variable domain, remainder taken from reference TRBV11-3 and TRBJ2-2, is EAGVVQSPRYKIIEKKQPVAFWCNPISGHNTLYWYLQNLGQGPELLIRYENEEAVDDSQLPKDRFSAERLKGVDSTLKIQPAELGDSAVYLCASSRDHTGELFFGEGSRLTVL.

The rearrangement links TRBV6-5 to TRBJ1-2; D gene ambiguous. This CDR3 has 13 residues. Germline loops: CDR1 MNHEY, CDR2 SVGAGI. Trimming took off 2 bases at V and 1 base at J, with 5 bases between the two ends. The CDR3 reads CASSYSGNYGYTF. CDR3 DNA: TGTGCCAGCAGTTACAGTGGTAACTATGGCTACACCTTC.

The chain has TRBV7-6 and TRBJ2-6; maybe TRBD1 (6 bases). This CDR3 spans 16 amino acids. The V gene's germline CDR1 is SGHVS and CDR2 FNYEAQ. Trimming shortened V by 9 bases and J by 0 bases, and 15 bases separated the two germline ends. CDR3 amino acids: CASGYRVSSGANVLTF. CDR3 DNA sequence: TGTGCCAGTGGCTACAGGGTCAGCTCTGGGGCCAACGTCCTGACTTTC. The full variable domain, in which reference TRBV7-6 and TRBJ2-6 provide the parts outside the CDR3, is GAGVSQSPRYKVTKRGQDVALRCDPISGHVSLYWYRQALGQGPEFLTYFNYEAQQDKSGLPNDRFSAERPEGSISTLTIQRTEQRDSAMYRCASGYRVSSGANVLTFGAGSRLTVL.

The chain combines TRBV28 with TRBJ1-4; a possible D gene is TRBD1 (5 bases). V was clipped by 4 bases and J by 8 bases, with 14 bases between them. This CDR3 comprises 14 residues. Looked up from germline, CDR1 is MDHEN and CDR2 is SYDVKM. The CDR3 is CASSSSGPGEKLFF. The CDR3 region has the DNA TGTGCCAGCAGTTCCTCAGGGCCAGGGGAAAAACTGTTTTTT.

CDR3 sequence: CASRPMTRAGETQYF. CDR3 nucleotide sequence: TGTGCCAGCAGGCCGATGACGCGGGCGGGGGAGACCCAGTACTTC. The chain links TRBV6-1 to TRBJ2-5, with a weak D call TRBD2 (6 bases). The V gene lost 6 bases and the J gene lost 5 bases, with 19 bases spanning the gap. Germline lookup yields CDR1 MNHNS and CDR2 SASEGT. This CDR3 has 15 amino acids.

CDR3 residues: CASSLVPGAGEQYF. The CDR3 DNA reads TGCGCCAGCAGCTTGGTACCGGGGGCTGGGGAGCAGTACTTC. The chain combines TRBV5-1 with TRBJ2-7; D may correspond to TRBD1 or TRBD2 (6 bases each). CDR1 and CDR2 (germline): SGHRS, YFSETQ. Trimming took off 0 bases at V and 7 bases at J, with 14 bases between the two ends. The length of the CDR3 is 14 residues.